This T cell receptor (beta chain) was captured by sequencing in a study of shared clonotypes between healthy human individuals. Whole-study results and caveats: Clonotype sharing among donors was thought likely to change with sequencing depth.

V gave up 3 bases and J gave up 6 bases, with 18 bases separating them. CDR3 size: 16 residues. CDR1 SNHLY and CDR2 FYNNEI come from the germline V gene. Worth noting for this clone: Its matching antigen is unknown.

Sequencing was at deep level. Unsorted PBMC DNA sequencing spanned ten immunoSEQ deep assay plates. Methods used by the authors: ImmunoSEQ gave junction-only sequences without quality scores, so filtering differed. Method: immunoSEQ multiplex PCR; TCRdb's copy keeps in-frame clones and lacks some. Clone size and V and J calls were adopted from that table, with D and trimming inferred from the DNA. The table has a few hundred thousand clones, 79% seen once. This sequence was found in a woman between 40 and 50 years old in good health. Some clones in this sample may be carry-over from other donors' samples. Sequenced sample: PBMCs. The chain uses TRBV2 and TRBJ1-5; D gene uncertain. For the CDR3, the DNA is TGTGCCAGCAGTGACCCTCTTCTCCTCCATCTTCAGCCCCAGCATTTT. Encoded protein: CASSDPLLLHLQPQHF.